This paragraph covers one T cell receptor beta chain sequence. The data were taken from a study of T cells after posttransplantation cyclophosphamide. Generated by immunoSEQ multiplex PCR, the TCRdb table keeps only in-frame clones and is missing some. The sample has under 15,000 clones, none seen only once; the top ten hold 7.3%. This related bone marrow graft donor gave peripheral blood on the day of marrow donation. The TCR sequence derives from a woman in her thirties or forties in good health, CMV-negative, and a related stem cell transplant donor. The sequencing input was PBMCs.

CDR3 region: CASSQGQGTDTQYF. For the CDR3, the DNA is TGCGCCAGCAGCCAGGGACAGGGGACAGATACGCAGTATTTT. The chain links TRBV5-1 to TRBJ2-3, with TRBD1 identical over 10 bases. The germline CDR1 and CDR2 sequences are SGHRS and YFSETQ. Losses at the gene ends were 4 bases for V and 3 bases for J; bases not matched to a gene: 2. The CDR3 sequence is 14 residues long.